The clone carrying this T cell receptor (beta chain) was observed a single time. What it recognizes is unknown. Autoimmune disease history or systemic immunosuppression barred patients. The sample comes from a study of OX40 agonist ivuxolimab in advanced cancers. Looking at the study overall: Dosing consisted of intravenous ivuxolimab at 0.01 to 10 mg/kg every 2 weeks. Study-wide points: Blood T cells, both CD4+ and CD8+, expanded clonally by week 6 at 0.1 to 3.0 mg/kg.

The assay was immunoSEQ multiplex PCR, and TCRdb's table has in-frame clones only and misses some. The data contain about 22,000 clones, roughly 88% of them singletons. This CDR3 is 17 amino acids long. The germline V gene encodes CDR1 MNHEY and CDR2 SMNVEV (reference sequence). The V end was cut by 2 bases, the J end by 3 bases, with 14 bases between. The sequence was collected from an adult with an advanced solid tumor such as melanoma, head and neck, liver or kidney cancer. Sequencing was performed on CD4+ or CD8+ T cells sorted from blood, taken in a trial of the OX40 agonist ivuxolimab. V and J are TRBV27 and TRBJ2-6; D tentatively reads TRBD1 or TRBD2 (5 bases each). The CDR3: CASSLGVGTGGANVLTF. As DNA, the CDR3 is TGTGCCAGCAGTTTAGGGGTAGGGACGGGTGGGGCCAACGTCCTGACTTTC.